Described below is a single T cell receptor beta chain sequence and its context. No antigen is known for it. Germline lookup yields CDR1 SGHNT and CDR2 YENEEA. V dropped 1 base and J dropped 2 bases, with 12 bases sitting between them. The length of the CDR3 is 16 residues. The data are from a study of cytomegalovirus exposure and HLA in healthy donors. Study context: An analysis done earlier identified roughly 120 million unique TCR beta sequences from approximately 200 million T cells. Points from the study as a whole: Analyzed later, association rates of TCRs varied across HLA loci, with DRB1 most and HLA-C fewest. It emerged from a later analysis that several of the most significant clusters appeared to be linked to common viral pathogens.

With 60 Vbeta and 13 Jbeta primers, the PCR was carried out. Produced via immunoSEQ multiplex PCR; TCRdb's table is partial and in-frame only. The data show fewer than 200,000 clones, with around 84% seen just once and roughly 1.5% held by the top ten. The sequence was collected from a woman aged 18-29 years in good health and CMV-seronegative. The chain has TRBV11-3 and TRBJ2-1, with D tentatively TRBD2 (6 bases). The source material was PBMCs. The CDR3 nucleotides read TGTGCCAGCAGCTTAGGCTCGGGAGACGCCTACAATGAGCAGTTCTTC. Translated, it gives CASSLGSGDAYNEQFF.